This entry lists 13 T cell receptor beta chains sequenced from one sample in a study of cytomegalovirus exposure and HLA in healthy donors. The PCR contained 60 Vbeta and 13 Jbeta primers. Generated by immunoSEQ multiplex PCR, the TCRdb table keeps only in-frame clones and is missing some. The data hold about 190,000 clones, with roughly 80% observed a single time. Sequenced material: PBMCs. The receptor source for this set is a woman aged 50 to 65 in good health and CMV-seronegative.

This clone was counted a few times. The rearrangement joins TRBV4-3 to TRBJ1-4, with D tentatively TRBD1 (5 bases). V lost 0 bases and J 8 bases, leaving 13 bases between the germline ends. Germline CDR1 and CDR2: LGHNA and YSLEER. This CDR3 spans 15 amino acids. The CDR3 nucleotides read TGCGCCAGCAGCCAAGAGGGGGGGGTGTTGGAAAAACTGTTTTTT. Protein: CASSQEGGVLEKLFF.

The rearrangement joins TRBV27 to TRBJ1-6; 7 nucleotides match TRBD1. CDR3 length: 14 amino acids. CDR1 is MNHEY and CDR2 is SMNVEV in the germline V gene (reference sequence). After removal of 3 bases from V and 10 bases from J, the junction contained 6 bases not matched to a gene. The CDR3 bases are TGTGCCAGCAGTTTTCAAGGGGGCGACTCACCCCTCCACTTT. Translating gives CASSFQGGDSPLHF.

This chain connects TRBV4-3 to TRBJ2-1; 13 bases are shared with TRBD2. Per germline, CDR1 LGHNA and CDR2 YSLEER. The CDR3 sequence is 15 residues long. Germline trimming cut 3 bases from V and 9 bases from J; bases unmatched to any gene: 5. CDR3 nucleotides: TGCGCCAGCAGCCAGGGACTAGCGGGGAGTGTTGAGCAGTTCTTC. It yields the protein CASSQGLAGSVEQFF.

This clone came up once. The rearrangement links TRBV11-2 to TRBJ2-1, with D possibly matching TRBD2 (6 bases). From germline, CDR1 is SGHAT and CDR2 FQNNGV. Deletions cut 4 bases from V and 9 bases from J, with 16 bases between. The CDR3 is made up of 14 amino acids. CDR3 nucleotide sequence: TGTGCCAGCAGCTCGGGAGCAGCGGTAGGTGAGCAGTTCTTC. This gives the protein CASSSGAAVGEQFF.

The V and J genes are TRBV19 and TRBJ1-1, with 9 positions matching TRBD1. Per the germline V gene, CDR1 is LNHDA and CDR2 is SQIVND (reference sequence). The CDR3 is 15 amino acids. V shed 4 bases and J 2 bases; nucleotides not matched to a gene: 5. The DNA for the CDR3 is TGTGCCAGTAGTAAAAACACAGGGGGCAACACTGAAGCTTTCTTT. Translating it yields CASSKNTGGNTEAFF.

V usage is TRBV6-6 and J usage is TRBJ2-1; D might be TRBD2 (6 bases). V shed 11 bases and J shed 7 bases, with 18 bases lying between them. The CDR3 consists of 13 residues. Germline CDR1 is MNHNY and CDR2 is SVGAGI (reference sequence). This CDR3 reads CARSEGLGNEQFF. CDR3 sequence (DNA): TGTGCCCGCTCGGAGGGCCTCGGGAATGAGCAGTTCTTC.

The chain is built from TRBV28 and TRBJ2-7, with 7 bases fitting TRBD2. The germline CDR1 and CDR2 sequences are MDHEN and SYDVKM. The CDR3 consists of 12 residues. The V segment lost 8 bases and the J segment 6 bases; nucleotides outside the gene matches: 7. The CDR3 DNA is TGTGCCAGCGGCTTGGGAGGGAGCGAGCAGTACTTC. Translated: CASGLGGSEQYF.

This clone has only one observation. The chain links TRBV6-6 to TRBJ1-5; 7 nucleotides match TRBD1. Germline V gene lookup returns CDR1 MNHNY and CDR2 SVGAGI (reference sequence). The CDR3 contains 15 residues. Germline trimming cut 2 bases from V and 5 bases from J; bases unmatched to any gene: 6. CDR3 residues: CASSYRRGRDQPQHF. The CDR3 DNA sequence: TGTGCCAGCAGTTACAGAAGGGGGCGAGATCAGCCCCAGCATTTT.

The rearrangement joins TRBV19 to TRBJ2-1, with 7 positions matching TRBD2. With 4 bases clipped from V and 6 bases from J, the junction kept 6 bases outside the gene matches. Germline-derived CDR1 and CDR2 are LNHDA and SQIVND (reference sequence). The CDR3 totals 14 residues. CDR3 sequence: CASSRTSTRNEQFF. The DNA of the CDR3 is TGTGCCAGTAGTAGGACTAGTACCCGCAATGAGCAGTTCTTC.

V and J are TRBV28 and TRBJ2-7, with 9 bases matching TRBD2. Losses at the gene ends were 2 bases for V and 5 bases for J; bases not matched to a gene: 7. CDR3 length: 15 residues. Germline V CDR1 and CDR2: MDHEN, SYDVKM. CDR3 bases: TGTGCCAGCAGTTTACGGGCGGGAGGGCCCAACGAGCAGTACTTC. It yields the protein CASSLRAGGPNEQYF. The full variable domain, rest sourced from reference TRBV28 and TRBJ2-7, is DVKVTQSSRYLVKRTGEKVFLECVQDMDHENMFWYRQDPGLGLRLIYFSYDVKMKEKGDIPEGYSVSREKKERFSLILESASTNQTSMYLCASSLRAGGPNEQYFGPGTRLTVT.

V usage is TRBV15 and J usage is TRBJ2-3; maybe TRBD1 (5 bases). Trimming left V 5 bases short and J 5 bases short, with 17 bases between. This CDR3 has 15 amino acids. CDR1 is LNHNV and CDR2 is YYDKDF in the germline V gene (reference sequence). The CDR3 protein is CATSGAGMLGDTQYF. CDR3 bases: TGTGCCACCAGCGGGGCAGGGATGTTGGGAGATACGCAGTATTTT. Full variable domain (remainder filled in from reference TRBV15 and TRBJ2-3): DAMVIQNPRYQVTQFGKPVTLSCSQTLNHNVMYWYQQKSSQAPKLLFHYYDKDFNNEADTPDNFQSRRPNTSFCFLDIRSPGLGDTAMYLCATSGAGMLGDTQYFGPGTRLTVL.

The chain joins TRBV11-1 to TRBJ2-7, with TRBD2 identical over 10 bases. The V segment lost 5 bases and the J segment 5 bases; nucleotides outside the gene matches: 15. From germline, CDR1 is SGHAT and CDR2 FQDESV (reference sequence). The CDR3 is 17 amino acids. The CDR3 DNA is TGTGCCAGCAGCAAAAGAAGGGTCCCTAGCGGGGGCCACGAGCAGTACTTC. It specifies CASSKRRVPSGGHEQYF.

This clone came up a few times. This chain links TRBV6-5 with TRBJ2-2, with TRBD2 matching 8 bases. CDR1 is MNHEY, CDR2 SVGAGI, per germline. Germline trimming cut 11 bases from V and 12 bases from J; bases unmatched to any gene: 11. This CDR3 comprises 12 residues. As DNA, the CDR3 is TGTGCCGTTCGGGGGGGGATAGGGAAGCTGTTTTTT. Encoded protein: CAVRGGIGKLFF.